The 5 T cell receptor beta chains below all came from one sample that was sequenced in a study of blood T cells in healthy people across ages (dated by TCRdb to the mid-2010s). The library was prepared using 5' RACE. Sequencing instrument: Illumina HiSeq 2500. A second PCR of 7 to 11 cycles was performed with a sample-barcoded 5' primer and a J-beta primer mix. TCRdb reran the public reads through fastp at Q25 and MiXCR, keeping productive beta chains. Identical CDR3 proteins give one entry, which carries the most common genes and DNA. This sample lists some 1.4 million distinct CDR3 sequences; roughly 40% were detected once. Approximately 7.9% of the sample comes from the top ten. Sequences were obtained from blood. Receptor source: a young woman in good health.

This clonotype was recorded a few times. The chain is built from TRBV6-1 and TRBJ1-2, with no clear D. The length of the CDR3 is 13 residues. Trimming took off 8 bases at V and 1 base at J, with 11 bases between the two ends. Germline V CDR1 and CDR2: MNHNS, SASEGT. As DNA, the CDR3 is TGTGCCAGCGCCTCCAGGATTAACTATGGCTACACCTTC. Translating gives CASASRINYGYTF.

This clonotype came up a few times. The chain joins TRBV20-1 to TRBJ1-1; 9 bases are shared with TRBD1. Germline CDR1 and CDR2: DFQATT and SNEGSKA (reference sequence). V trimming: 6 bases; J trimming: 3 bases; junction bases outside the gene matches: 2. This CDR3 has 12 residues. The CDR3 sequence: CSAWTGDTEAFF. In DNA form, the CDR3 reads TGCAGTGCATGGACAGGGGACACTGAAGCTTTCTTT.

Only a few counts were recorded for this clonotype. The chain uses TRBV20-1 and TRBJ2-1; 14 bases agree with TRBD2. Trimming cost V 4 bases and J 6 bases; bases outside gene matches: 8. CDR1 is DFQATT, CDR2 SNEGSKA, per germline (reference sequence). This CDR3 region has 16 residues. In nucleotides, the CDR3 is TGCAGTGCTACGACTAGCGGGGGGGCCAGTGTCAATGAGCAGTTCTTC. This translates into CSATTSGGASVNEQFF.

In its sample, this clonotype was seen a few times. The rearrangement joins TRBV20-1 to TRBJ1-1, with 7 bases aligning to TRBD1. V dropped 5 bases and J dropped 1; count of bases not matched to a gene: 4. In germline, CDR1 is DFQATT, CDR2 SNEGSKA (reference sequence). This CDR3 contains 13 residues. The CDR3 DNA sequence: TGCAGTGCTGGGGACAGCCGGAACACTGAAGCTTTCTTT. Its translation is CSAGDSRNTEAFF.

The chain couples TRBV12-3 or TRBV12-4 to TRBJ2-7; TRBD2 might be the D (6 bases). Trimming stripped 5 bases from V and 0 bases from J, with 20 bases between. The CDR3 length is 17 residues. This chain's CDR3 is CASSPPVTSPSSYEQYF. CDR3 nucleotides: TGTGCCAGCAGTCCCCCTGTCACTAGCCCTAGCTCCTACGAGCAGTACTTC.